These 13 T cell receptor beta chains were all obtained from the same sample, sequenced in a study of OX40 agonist ivuxolimab in advanced cancers. Only in-frame clones appear in the TCRdb table, and some are missing; sequencing was by immunoSEQ multiplex PCR. Found here are 79,000 or so clones, about 89% of them singletons; the top ten hold about 1.6%. The specimen comprised CD4+ or CD8+ T cells sorted from blood, sampled in a trial of the OX40 agonist ivuxolimab. The receptors were gathered from an adult with an advanced solid tumor such as melanoma, head and neck, liver or kidney cancer.

V gene TRBV30 combines with J gene TRBJ2-3; no firm D call. Deletions cut 7 bases from V and 2 bases from J, with 19 bases between. This CDR3 is built from 15 residues. Germline V gene data show CDR1 as GTSNPN and CDR2 as SVGIG (reference sequence). The CDR3 DNA follows: TGTGCCTCAACCGGCCCGCTAGATTTCACAGATACGCAGTATTTT. This gives the protein CASTGPLDFTDTQYF.

V gene TRBV5-1 combines with J gene TRBJ2-1; a weak D match, TRBD1 (5 bases). The CDR3 is made up of 21 amino acids. Trimming stripped 5 bases from V and 4 bases from J, with 34 bases between. In germline, CDR1 is SGHRS, CDR2 YFSETQ. The CDR3 spells CASRGGSGSNKPPHRYNEQFF. CDR3 DNA: TGCGCCAGCAGGGGCGGTTCAGGGTCTAATAAGCCACCCCACCGATACAATGAGCAGTTCTTC.

This clone was seen a single time. The chain couples TRBV7-2 to TRBJ2-1, with 8 nucleotides matching TRBD1. The CDR3 extends over 15 amino acids. Germline V CDR1 and CDR2: SGHTA, FQGNSA. With 5 bases clipped from V and 8 bases from J, the junction kept 11 bases outside the gene matches. As DNA, the CDR3 is TGTGCCAGCAGCCCCCCCTGGACAGGGAACTATGAGCAGTTCTTC. Amino acid sequence: CASSPPWTGNYEQFF. Supplemented by reference TRBV7-2 and TRBJ2-1, the full variable domain reads GAGVSQSPSNKVTEKGKDVELRCDPISGHTALYWYRQSLGQGLEFLIYFQGNSAPDKSGLPSDRFSAERTGGSVSTLTIQRTQQEDSAVYLCASSPPWTGNYEQFFGPGTRLTVL.

The J gene is TRBJ2-3, the V gene TRBV5-1, with 15 bases matching TRBD2. The V and J ends lost 4 bases and 3 bases, in that order; junction bases with no gene match: 6. This CDR3 has 17 amino acids. Germline CDR1 is SGHRS and CDR2 is YFSETQ. The CDR3 coding sequence is TGCGCCAGCAGCCCGATGGGACTAGCGGGAGGAACAGATACGCAGTATTTT. Its translation: CASSPMGLAGGTDTQYF.

This CDR3 reads CASSPIGENTEAFF. The CDR3 DNA follows: TGTGCCAGCTCACCAATAGGGGAGAACACTGAAGCTTTCTTT. V is TRBV18 and J is TRBJ1-1, with D possibly TRBD1 on 5 matching bases. V lost 2 bases and J lost 1, with 8 bases in between. Germline lookup yields CDR1 KGHSH and CDR2 LQKENI. The CDR3 spans 14 residues. Full variable domain (remainder filled in from reference TRBV18 and TRBJ1-1): NAGVMQNPRHLVRRRGQEARLRCSPMKGHSHVYWYRQLPEEGLKFMVYLQKENIIDESGMPKERFSAEFPKEGPSILRIQQVVRGDSAAYFCASSPIGENTEAFFGQGTRLTVV.

J is TRBJ2-7 and V is TRBV28; no clear D. Germline V lookup: CDR1 MDHEN, CDR2 SYDVKM. Trimming left V 7 bases short and J 4 bases short, with 11 bases between. There are 12 residues in the CDR3. The CDR3 DNA is TGTGCCAGCACCACATCCGATTACGAGCAGTACTTC. Translating gives CASTTSDYEQYF.

J is TRBJ2-7 and V is TRBV28, with D tentatively TRBD1 (6 bases). The CDR3 covers 15 residues. Trimming took off 3 bases at V and 7 bases at J, with 19 bases between the two ends. Germline CDR1 reads MDHEN; CDR2 reads SYDVKM. The CDR3 region is CASSFWDTGLREQYF. The CDR3 coding sequence is TGTGCCAGCAGTTTTTGGGACACGGGCCTACGGGAGCAGTACTTC.

V gene TRBV7-9 combines with J gene TRBJ1-4; 7 bases are a match to TRBD1. Trimming removed 10 bases from V and 3 bases from J; junction bases left unmatched: 8. The CDR3 covers 14 residues. Germline CDR1 and CDR2: SEHNR and FQNEAQ (reference sequence). This chain's CDR3 is CATSRTGPNEKLFF. For the CDR3, the DNA is TGTGCCACCTCACGGACAGGCCCTAATGAAAAACTGTTTTTT.

The DNA for the CDR3 is TGTGCCATCAGTGAAAATGGTCGGGGTGAAGCTTTCTTT. As protein: CAISENGRGEAFF. The chain joins TRBV10-3 to TRBJ1-1; D not certain. The length of the CDR3 is 13 residues. CDR1 ENHRY and CDR2 SYGVKD come from the germline V gene. V gave up 3 bases and J gave up 7 bases, with 12 bases separating them.

The chain uses TRBV27 and TRBJ2-1, with D possibly matching TRBD2 (5 bases). The CDR3 is 16 amino acids. Per germline, CDR1 MNHEY and CDR2 SMNVEV (reference sequence). Between the trimmed V and J ends, which lost 5 bases and 0 bases, there was a span of 14 bases. DNA of the CDR3: TGTGCCAGCAGTACCCGAGCGGTGAGCTCCTACAATGAGCAGTTCTTC. It codes for CASSTRAVSSYNEQFF.

The chain recombines TRBV5-1 with TRBJ2-3; D might be TRBD1 (5 bases). The CDR3 loop spans 14 amino acids. Trimming stripped 2 bases from V and 1 base from J, with 8 bases between. Germline CDR1 SGHRS, CDR2 YFSETQ. CDR3 nucleotide sequence: TGCGCCAGCAGCTTCGACAGTCGCACAGATACGCAGTATTTT. It codes for CASSFDSRTDTQYF.

The table lists this clone with a few counts. The genes are TRBV9 and TRBJ2-3; D not resolved. The germline V and J ends were trimmed by 0 bases and 6 bases, with 8 bases remaining between them. Germline CDR1 SGDLS, CDR2 YYNGEE. This CDR3 contains 13 residues. The CDR3 reads CASSVDLLDTQYF. DNA for the CDR3: TGTGCCAGCAGCGTAGATCTCCTTGATACGCAGTATTTT.

J is TRBJ2-1 and V is TRBV7-2; no reliable D call. V dropped 4 bases and J dropped 6 bases, with 16 bases sitting between them. Germline V gene sequence: CDR1 SGHTA, CDR2 FQGNSA. CDR3 length: 15 residues. CDR3 DNA: TGTGCCAGCAGCTCGATGACCGGGCCCCTCAATGAGCAGTTCTTC. Amino acid sequence: CASSSMTGPLNEQFF. Supplemented by reference TRBV7-2 and TRBJ2-1, the full variable domain reads GAGVSQSPSNKVTEKGKDVELRCDPISGHTALYWYRQSLGQGLEFLIYFQGNSAPDKSGLPSDRFSAERTGGSVSTLTIQRTQQEDSAVYLCASSSMTGPLNEQFFGPGTRLTVL.